Following are 10 T cell receptor beta chains from one sample sequenced in a study of cytotoxic CD8 clonotypes in ibrutinib-treated CLL. The data were produced by immunoSEQ multiplex PCR, yet TCRdb's version contains in-frame clones alone and is incomplete. The profile shows some 200,000 clones, just under 80% of them singletons. The source material was PBMCs, sampled after 12 months of ibrutinib treatment. All receptors come from a human donor with chronic lymphocytic leukemia.

The V call is TRBV29-1, the J call TRBJ1-1, with D possibly matching TRBD1 (5 bases). Per the germline V gene, CDR1 is SQVTM and CDR2 is ANQGSEA. V lost 5 bases, J lost 0 bases, and 10 bases lay in between. The CDR3 has 13 amino acids. CDR3 protein: CSVTQGMNTEAFF. The CDR3 DNA reads TGCAGCGTTACGCAGGGTATGAACACTGAAGCTTTCTTT.

V and J are TRBV10-3 and TRBJ2-3; possible D gene TRBD2, 5 bases. CDR1 and CDR2 from the germline V gene are ENHRY and SYGVKD. V was trimmed by 0 bases and J by 7 bases, leaving 8 bases between them. This CDR3 has 13 residues. Here the CDR3 DNA reads TGTGCCATCAGTGAGTCGAGGACTTATACGCAGTATTTT. Protein product: CAISESRTYTQYF.

The chain couples TRBV19 to TRBJ1-2, with unresolved D. The CDR3 extends over 14 amino acids. V lost 4 bases, J lost 8 bases, and 17 bases lay in between. Germline V gene data show CDR1 as LNHDA and CDR2 as SQIVND (reference sequence). The CDR3 reads CASSSSRTRLGYTF. The CDR3 bases are TGTGCCAGTAGTAGCTCTAGGACCCGGCTGGGCTACACCTTC.

Note on this clone: This sample also contains other DNA sequences that code for the same CDR3. The V and J genes are TRBV6-5 and TRBJ1-1; D might be TRBD1 (6 bases). The CDR3 has 13 residues. The germline V gene encodes CDR1 MNHEY and CDR2 SVGAGI. Trimming removed 1 base from V and 3 bases from J, with 6 bases in between. CDR3: CASSYWTDTEAFF. The CDR3 nucleotides read TGTGCCAGCAGTTACTGGACAGACACTGAAGCTTTCTTT.

This clone has just one count. The rearrangement joins TRBV27 to TRBJ2-1; no clear D. Germline CDR1 MNHEY, CDR2 SMNVEV (reference sequence). V lost 0 bases to trimming and J lost 4 bases, with 4 bases between them. CDR3 length: 13 residues. The CDR3: CASSLSFYNEQFF. As DNA, the CDR3 is TGTGCCAGCAGTTTATCCTTTTACAATGAGCAGTTCTTC.

V and J are TRBV27 and TRBJ2-5, with D perhaps TRBD1 (6 bases). This CDR3 contains 16 residues. The germline gives CDR1 MNHEY, CDR2 SMNVEV (reference sequence). V lost 2 bases and J lost 2, with 15 bases in between. The DNA of the CDR3 is TGTGCCAGCAGTTTAGAGGGGGTAGTAAATCAAGAGACCCAGTACTTC. Encoded protein: CASSLEGVVNQETQYF.

The chain couples TRBV2 to TRBJ2-5; 7 bases align to TRBD1. The V and J ends lost 4 bases and 1 base, in that order; junction bases with no gene match: 12. Germline values: CDR1 SNHLY, CDR2 FYNNEI. The CDR3 contains 17 residues. The CDR3 DNA sequence: TGTGCCAGCAGTGCGGACAGGACCCTACCGATCCAAGAGACCCAGTACTTC. This codes for CASSADRTLPIQETQYF.

The chain combines TRBV4-2 with TRBJ1-6, with D possibly matching TRBD1 (5 bases). Trimming took off 0 bases at V and 9 bases at J, with 12 bases between the two ends. Germline V gene lookup returns CDR1 LGHNA and CDR2 YNFKEQ. The CDR3 has 15 residues. This CDR3 reads CASSQEMGGTSPLHF. In DNA form, the CDR3 reads TGTGCCAGCAGCCAAGAAATGGGGGGGACTTCACCCCTCCACTTT.

The rearrangement uses TRBV6-1 and TRBJ1-4; D remains ambiguous. V was cut by 3 bases and J by 8 bases, with 16 bases left in between. This CDR3 is built from 15 residues. Per the germline V gene, CDR1 is MNHNS and CDR2 is SASEGT. CDR3 loop: CASSEEGLFEEKLFF. The CDR3 region has the DNA TGTGCCAGCAGTGAGGAAGGTCTCTTCGAAGAAAAACTGTTTTTT.

The chain employs TRBV11-2 and TRBJ2-1, with no clear D. Trimming shortened V by 1 base and J by 9 bases, and 10 bases separated the two germline ends. The CDR3 spans 13 residues. Per the germline V gene, CDR1 is SGHAT and CDR2 is FQNNGV. The CDR3 spells CASSLGLEIEQFF. The CDR3 DNA is TGTGCCAGCAGCTTAGGGCTAGAGATTGAGCAGTTCTTC.